A single sample is the source of the 22 T cell receptor beta chains below, sequenced in a study of response to subunit inactivated influenza vaccine. A single record per CDR3 protein comes from TCRdb applying MiXCR to the RT-PCR reads. Among around 490,000 distinct CDR3 sequences listed, approximately 7.1% were seen once. This sample comprised PBMCs from blood, obtained roughly 24 months after vaccination. These receptors were collected from a man aged 45 to 70 who received an inactivated influenza vaccine.

The chain couples TRBV4-1 to TRBJ1-4, with D unresolved. The CDR3 sequence is 15 residues long. Germline V gene data show CDR1 as MGHRA and CDR2 as YSYEKL. V was cut by 0 bases and J by 5 bases, with 10 bases left in between. The DNA of the CDR3 is TGCGCCAGCAGCCAAGAAAGACGGCCGAATGAAAAACTGTTTTTT. Translation: CASSQERRPNEKLFF.

The chain recombines TRBV4-1 with TRBJ1-1; D gene unclear. Trimming shortened V by 2 bases and J by 11 bases, and 12 bases separated the two germline ends. This CDR3 spans 12 amino acids. Germline values: CDR1 MGHRA, CDR2 YSYEKL. CDR3 in amino acids: CASSQNGVTAFF. CDR3 nucleotides: TGCGCCAGCAGCCAAAATGGGGTCACGGCTTTCTTT.

The V gene is TRBV20-1, the J gene TRBJ1-1; D unclear. The CDR3 is 11 amino acids. Between the trimmed V and J ends, which lost 3 bases and 6 bases, there was a span of 8 bases. CDR1 DFQATT and CDR2 SNEGSKA come from the germline V gene (reference sequence). The CDR3 nucleotides read TGCAGTGCTAGTCGGTGGGCTGAAGCTTTCTTT. Its translation: CSASRWAEAFF.

V is TRBV5-5 and J is TRBJ1-2, with 11 positions matching TRBD1. CDR3 length: 14 amino acids. V gave up 4 bases and J gave up 8 bases; unmatched junction bases: 7. Germline V gene lookup returns CDR1 SGHKS and CDR2 YYEKEE (reference sequence). The CDR3 is CASSTDRGRRGYTF. CDR3 nucleotide sequence: TGTGCCAGCAGCACGGACAGGGGGCGAAGAGGCTACACCTTC.

This clonotype was counted only a few times. The J gene is TRBJ2-1, the V gene TRBV10-3; D is uncertain. Germline V CDR1 and CDR2: ENHRY, SYGVKD. Trimming stripped 0 bases from V and 4 bases from J, with 10 bases between. CDR3 length: 15 residues. CDR3 in amino acids: CAISESKAYYNEQFF. The CDR3 nucleotides are TGTGCCATCAGTGAGTCGAAGGCTTATTACAATGAGCAGTTCTTC.

This clonotype has only a few counts. The chain recombines TRBV6-2 or TRBV6-3 with TRBJ2-4; 10 positions match TRBD1. Germline CDR1 and CDR2: MNHEY and SVGEGT. This CDR3 contains 16 residues. V gave up 8 bases and J gave up 8 bases; unmatched junction bases: 15. The CDR3 spells CASLPGQGPLSDIQYF. The CDR3 nucleotides are TGTGCCAGCCTCCCGGGACAGGGGCCCCTAAGTGACATTCAGTACTTC.

There are a few counts of this clonotype. The rearrangement joins TRBV4-1 to TRBJ2-2, with D perhaps TRBD1 or TRBD2 (8 bases each). The CDR3 sequence is 18 residues long. V was shortened by 1 base and J by 5 bases, with 20 bases between the two germline ends. From germline, CDR1 is MGHRA and CDR2 YSYEKL. CDR3 DNA sequence: TGCGCCAGCAGCCAAGTTATTAGCGGGACAGGAATTACCGGGGAGCTGTTTTTT. This gives the protein CASSQVISGTGITGELFF.

This clonotype was counted only a few times. The rearrangement joins TRBV4-2 to TRBJ2-5; 8 positions agree with TRBD2. The CDR3 is 16 residues long. The germline CDR1 and CDR2 sequences are LGHNA and YNFKEQ. J was trimmed by 5 bases and V by 5 bases; bases with no gene match: 13. The chain's CDR3 is CASSFQGTGRAETQYF. In DNA, the CDR3 is TGTGCCAGCAGCTTCCAGGGGACCGGGAGGGCCGAGACCCAGTACTTC.

This clonotype has at least ten counts. V usage is TRBV7-9 and J usage is TRBJ2-7; TRBD1 is a possible D gene (5 bases). With 5 bases removed from V and 5 bases from J, the gap between germline ends came to 16 bases. The germline CDR1 and CDR2 sequences are SEHNR and FQNEAQ (reference sequence). CDR3 length equals 14 residues. Here the CDR3 DNA reads TGTGCCAGCAGCCAAGGCAGGGCGCCCCACGAGCAGTACTTC. It is translated as CASSQGRAPHEQYF.

This clonotype was seen ten or more times. The chain employs TRBV12-3 or TRBV12-4 and TRBJ2-3; a weak D match, TRBD2 (6 bases). V lost 6 bases and J lost 3, with 16 bases in between. The CDR3 runs to 15 residues. CDR3 DNA sequence: TGTGCCAGCAGACTTCTAGCGTCAGGTACAGATACGCAGTATTTT. This codes for CASRLLASGTDTQYF.

Only a few counts were recorded for this clonotype. This rearrangement joins TRBV25-1 to TRBJ2-7; 8 bases are shared with TRBD1. With V trimmed by 6 bases and J by 6 bases, 10 bases remained unmatched. This CDR3 is 14 amino acids long. The germline V gene encodes CDR1 MGHDK and CDR2 SYGVNS. This CDR3 is CASRGTGWRGEQYF. Here the CDR3 DNA reads TGTGCCAGCAGGGGGACAGGTTGGAGGGGCGAGCAGTACTTC.

J is TRBJ2-1 and V is TRBV7-2; 9 nucleotides line up with TRBD1. The CDR3 loop spans 15 amino acids. With 2 bases clipped from V and 8 bases from J, the junction kept 7 bases outside the gene matches. Per the germline V gene, CDR1 is SGHTA and CDR2 is FQGNSA. CDR3 sequence reads: CASSLTGQGVHEQFF. The CDR3 region has the DNA TGTGCCAGCAGCTTAACGGGACAGGGTGTACATGAGCAGTTCTTC.

The J gene is TRBJ2-4, the V gene TRBV12-3 or TRBV12-4; 7 bases are shared with TRBD1. The CDR3 loop spans 14 amino acids. With V trimmed by 4 bases and J by 7 bases, 7 bases remained unmatched. Written as DNA, the CDR3 is TGTGCCAGCAGTTCGACAGGGAATCTTAACATTCAGTACTTC. Its translation: CASSSTGNLNIQYF.

The rearrangement uses TRBV18 and TRBJ2-1; D is ambiguous. Trimming removed 6 bases from V and 0 bases from J, with 12 bases in between. This CDR3 is 15 amino acids long. CDR1 is KGHSH and CDR2 is LQKENI in the germline V gene. Here the CDR3 DNA reads TGTGCCAGCTCCTTGGAGAGAGTCTCCTACAATGAGCAGTTCTTC. Protein: CASSLERVSYNEQFF.

The table lists this clonotype with many counts. The chain is built from TRBV6-2 or TRBV6-3 and TRBJ2-7, with TRBD2 as a possible D gene (6 bases). Trimming shortened V by 6 bases and J by 1 base, and 13 bases separated the two germline ends. Germline CDR1 reads MNHEY; CDR2 reads SVGEGT. This CDR3 has 14 residues. CDR3 region: CASRRRGESYEQYF. The CDR3, as DNA: TGTGCCAGCAGAAGGCGGGGAGAATCCTACGAGCAGTACTTC.

V gene TRBV20-1 combines with J gene TRBJ2-5, with D perhaps given as TRBD1 or TRBD2 (5 bases each). The CDR3 covers 14 residues. Germline CDR1 is DFQATT and CDR2 is SNEGSKA (reference sequence). Trimming took 6 bases from V and 0 from J, leaving 14 bases between them. CDR3 DNA sequence: TGCAGTGCCCAAGGGACGGCAAACCAAGAGACCCAGTACTTC. It encodes CSAQGTANQETQYF.

CDR3 loop: CASNRWGSEQYF. CDR3 in DNA: TGTGCCAGCAACAGATGGGGCTCCGAGCAGTACTTC. The genes are TRBV11-2 and TRBJ2-7; perhaps TRBD1 as D (5 bases). Per germline, CDR1 SGHAT and CDR2 FQNNGV. CDR3 size: 12 residues. The V and J ends lost 7 bases and 6 bases respectively, with 13 bases between them.

The sample holds a few counts of this clonotype. This sequence joins TRBV20-1 and TRBJ2-7, with 7 bases matching TRBD1. The CDR3 runs 16 residues. Germline V gives CDR1 DFQATT, CDR2 SNEGSKA (reference sequence). V shed 2 bases, J shed 1 base, and the junction held 11 bases outside the gene matches. This chain's CDR3 is CSARNRFRDRSYEQYF. Written as DNA, the CDR3 is TGCAGTGCTAGAAATAGATTCCGGGACAGATCCTACGAGCAGTACTTC.

V usage is TRBV5-1 and J usage is TRBJ2-1; D unclear. The germline gives CDR1 SGHRS, CDR2 YFSETQ. The CDR3 has 15 residues. V was cut by 8 bases and J by 6 bases, with 21 bases left in between. The CDR3 loop reads CARPHRLRMGNEQFF. The CDR3 nucleotides read TGCGCCAGACCCCATAGACTCCGTATGGGCAATGAGCAGTTCTTC. The full variable domain, rest sourced from reference TRBV5-1 and TRBJ2-1, is KAGVTQTPRYLIKTRGQQVTLSCSPISGHRSVSWYQQTPGQGLQFLFEYFSETQRNKGNFPGRFSGRQFSNSRSEMNVSTLELGDSALYLCARPHRLRMGNEQFFGPGTRLTVL.

This clonotype was seen a few times. This chain uses TRBV30 with TRBJ2-1, with 7 bases matching TRBD2. There are 16 residues in the CDR3. The germline gives CDR1 GTSNPN, CDR2 SVGIG (reference sequence). Trimming at V came to 6 bases and at J to 7 bases, leaving 18 bases not matched to a gene. The DNA for the CDR3 is TGTGCCTGCACAGCGGACGGCGGGAGTTTATTGAATGAGCAGTTCTTC. This gives the protein CACTADGGSLLNEQFF. The full variable domain, in which reference TRBV30 and TRBJ2-1 provide the parts outside the CDR3, is SQTIHQWPATLVQPVGSPLSLECTVEGTSNPNLYWYRQAAGRGLQLLFYSVGIGQISSEVPQNLSASRPQDRQFILSSKKLLLSDSGFYLCACTADGGSLLNEQFFGPGTRLTVL.

This clonotype was recorded a few times. The V gene is TRBV12-3 or TRBV12-4, the J gene TRBJ1-1; 8 bases are shared with TRBD1. The junction had 5 bases not matched to a gene; V was cut back by 4 bases and J by 10 bases. The CDR3 extends over 12 amino acids. CDR3 loop: CASSSQGARAFF. DNA for the CDR3: TGTGCCAGCAGTTCTCAGGGGGCTCGAGCTTTCTTT.

The gene calls are TRBV27 and TRBJ2-7, with TRBD2 identical over 11 bases. This CDR3 has 17 amino acids. V gave up 2 bases and J gave up 5 bases; unmatched junction bases: 11. The germline V gene has CDR1 MNHEY and CDR2 SMNVEV (reference sequence). This CDR3 reads CASSLISTSGSVNEQYF. CDR3 nucleotides: TGTGCCAGCAGTTTAATCTCCACTAGCGGGAGCGTCAACGAGCAGTACTTC.